The 5 T cell receptor beta chains below were found in one sample sequenced in a study of cytomegalovirus exposure and HLA in healthy donors. The PCR contained 60 Vbeta and 13 Jbeta primers. The repertoire was sequenced with immunoSEQ multiplex PCR; TCRdb's copy has only in-frame clones and lacks some. The sample shows about 110,000 clones, approximately 80% of them seen only once. Material for sequencing was PBMCs. The receptors were sampled from a man aged 45 to 65 in good health and CMV-seronegative.

The rearrangement links TRBV27 to TRBJ2-5; weak D call: TRBD2 (5 bases). CDR3 length: 13 residues. Germline lookup yields CDR1 MNHEY and CDR2 SMNVEV (reference sequence). V was pared by 5 bases and J by 2 bases, with 9 bases between. The CDR3 coding sequence is TGTGCCAGCAGTCAACTAGGGCAAGAGACCCAGTACTTC. Translating it yields CASSQLGQETQYF.

This sequence joins TRBV7-3 and TRBJ2-3, with a weak D call TRBD1 (5 bases). The CDR3 is made up of 15 amino acids. V was pared by 5 bases and J by 2 bases, with 14 bases between. CDR1 is SGHTA, CDR2 FQGTGA, per germline. The CDR3 is CASSPQGLYTDTQYF. CDR3 DNA: TGTGCCAGCAGCCCCCAGGGCCTCTACACAGATACGCAGTATTTT. Complete variable domain (other parts from reference TRBV7-3 and TRBJ2-3): GAGVSQTPSNKVTEKGKYVELRCDPISGHTALYWYRQSLGQGPEFLIYFQGTGAADDSGLPNDRFFAVRPEGSVSTLKIQRTERGDSAVYLCASSPQGLYTDTQYFGPGTRLTVL.

The rearrangement joins TRBV7-9 to TRBJ2-7; 10 positions agree with TRBD1. V shed 3 bases and J 5 bases; nucleotides not matched to a gene: 7. CDR1 and CDR2 (germline): SEHNR, FQNEAQ (reference sequence). The CDR3 consists of 15 residues. The CDR3 reads CASSFPGQGSNEQYF. The DNA of the CDR3 is TGTGCCAGCAGCTTCCCGGGACAGGGGTCCAACGAGCAGTACTTC.

V is TRBV7-2 and J is TRBJ2-2, with 7 positions matching TRBD1. CDR1 is SGHTA, CDR2 FQGNSA, per germline. The V gene end was trimmed by 6 bases and the J gene end by 6 bases; junction bases not matched to a gene: 4. CDR3 length equals 13 residues. Here the CDR3 reads CASRQGVSGELFF. DNA of the CDR3: TGTGCCAGCAGGCAGGGGGTCTCCGGGGAGCTGTTTTTT.

CDR3 coding DNA: TGTGCCAGCAGCAGAAGGGCGGACAGGGGGCGGGGAGAGACCCAGTACTTC. It is translated as CASSRRADRGRGETQYF. This sequence joins TRBV11-2 and TRBJ2-5, with 11 positions matching TRBD1. The CDR3 has 17 residues. CDR1 is SGHAT, CDR2 FQNNGV, per germline. The ends lost 5 bases at V and 4 bases at J; junction bases unmatched: 12.